This T cell receptor (beta chain) is from a study of blood T cell repertoires in COVID-19 (dated by TCRdb to 2020 to 2022). Describing the broader study: The collaborator samples originated in the United States, Italy and Spain and spanned the acute and convalescent phases of COVID-19. A de-identified subject ID, COVID-19 status, age in years and sex were almost always included in the sample metadata. A freely available public database, intended as a resource for researchers studying the immune response to SARS-CoV-2, is where the repertoires were released. The material from the prospective study consisted of cDNA or gDNA derived from T cells, B-cell-depleted T cells, or PBMCs. Subjects who had been exposed to COVID-19, were actively infected with it, or had recovered from it provided the deeply sampled blood TCRbeta repertoires that made up the dataset. HLA class I and class II types, where available, came from metadata supplied by the sample provider rather than from assay-based typing. The samples were drawn from the first 160 participants of the ongoing ImmuneRACE study and from some 1,300 subjects provided by 6 global collaborators. Results and caveats for the whole study, not just this receptor: Clinical and demographic metadata were provided uncurated, with the amount varying by source and participant.

CDR1 and CDR2 were assigned from the germline V gene as MDHEN and SYDVKM. V loses 6 bases, J loses 7 bases, and the germline ends lie 15 bases apart. The CDR3, from cysteine to phenylalanine, totals 13 residues. The only DNA kept is the CDR3, 39 bases in frame from the first base. The immunoSEQ Assay, a bias-controlled multiplex PCR, was used to amplify TCRbeta CDR3 regions from genomic DNA. The original methods were these. The number of nucleated cells in each sample was estimated by amplification of reference gene primers within the assay. To quantify the absolute abundance of each unique TCRbeta CDR3 rearrangement, sequence reads were collapsed and filtered. Productive Simpson clonality was computed per sample as the square root of Simpson's diversity index over productive rearrangements. The table was pulled from immuneACCESS by TCRdb, which kept in-frame rearrangements only. Such tables lose some clones; where checked, under half of the loss comes from unresolved V genes, and the rest has no known cause. The V and J calls and clone size come from that table; D and trimming were worked out from the DNA. The sample contains tens of thousands of clones, roughly 80% of them found a single time. Roughly 3.1% of the sample is in the top ten clones.

One collaborating source in Seattle enrolled patients during active infection and followed them longitudinally through the course of disease. The collaborating institutions used their own protocols to collect whole blood in K2EDTA tubes. Collaborator samples were shipped for TCRbeta analysis as frozen whole blood, isolated PBMCs, or DNA extracted from either sample type. Of note for this clone: Its antigen is currently not known. It has no much larger one-base neighbor in the sample; base qualities were not kept.

This receptor chain uses TRBV28 and TRBJ1-2; a tentative D call is TRBD1 (5 bases match). This receptor was obtained from a man between 65 and 85 years old with COVID-19, enrolled during active disease. The source material was peripheral blood. The CDR3 corresponds to CASRQDGYSGYTF. The nucleotide sequence reads as follows: TGTGCCAGCAGACAGGATGGGTATTCTGGCTACACCTTC.